The following is a T cell receptor beta chain sequence with its context. Its specificity is not known. Sequencing used immunoSEQ multiplex PCR; TCRdb keeps in-frame clones, though not all of them. Among around 67,000 clones, about 83% were seen once, and the ten largest hold roughly 6.6%. The sample is drawn from a study of T cell responses to AZD1222 COVID-19 vaccine. Background on the study: The study pooled second doses at about 4 or about 12 weeks.

Trimming took 5 bases from V and 1 from J, leaving 9 bases between them. Germline CDR1 SGHTA, CDR2 FQGNSA. There are 13 residues in the CDR3. Study conclusions and caveats: Regions 160-218 and 743-854 dominated among vaccine-associated CD4 TCRs spanning spike. The sample set comprised mostly white British donors with more females, and clonal diversity was possibly underestimated. Just five to seven AZD1222 recipients tested seropositive at baseline.

The receptor comes from an adult in good health. V and J are TRBV7-2 and TRBJ2-7; D uncertain. The sequencing here drew on peripheral blood, taken on day 0 of AZD1222 vaccination. Here the CDR3 DNA reads TGTGCCAGCAGCCGGAACCCTTCCTACGAGCAGTACTTC. It translates to CASSRNPSYEQYF.